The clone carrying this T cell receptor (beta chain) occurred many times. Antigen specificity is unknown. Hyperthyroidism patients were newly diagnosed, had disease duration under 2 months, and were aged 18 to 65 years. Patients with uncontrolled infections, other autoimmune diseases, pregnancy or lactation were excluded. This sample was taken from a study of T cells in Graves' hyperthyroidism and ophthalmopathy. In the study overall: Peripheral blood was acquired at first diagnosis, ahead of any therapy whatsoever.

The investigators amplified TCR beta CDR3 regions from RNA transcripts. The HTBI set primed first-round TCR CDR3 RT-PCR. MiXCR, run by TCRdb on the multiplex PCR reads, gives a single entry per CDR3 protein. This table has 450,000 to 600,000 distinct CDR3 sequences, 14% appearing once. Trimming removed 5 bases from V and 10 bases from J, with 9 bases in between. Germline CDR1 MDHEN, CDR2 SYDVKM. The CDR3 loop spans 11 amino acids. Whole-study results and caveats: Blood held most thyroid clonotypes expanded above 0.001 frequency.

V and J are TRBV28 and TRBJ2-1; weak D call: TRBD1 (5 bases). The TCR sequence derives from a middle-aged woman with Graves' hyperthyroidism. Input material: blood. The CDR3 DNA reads TGTGCCAGCAGTCCCGGACAAGAGCAGTTCTTC. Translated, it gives CASSPGQEQFF.